These T cell receptor beta chains were read from a single sample in a study of shared clonotypes between healthy human individuals. Sequencing used immunoSEQ multiplex PCR; TCRdb keeps in-frame clones, though not all of them. The top ten clones hold around 0.13% of a sample with some 2,000,000 clones, 90% to 97% of them seen once. The sequenced sample was naive CD4+ T cells sorted from blood. The receptor source for this set is a man in his late teens or twenties in good health. The CDR3 runs from the conserved cysteine through the conserved F or W. A D gene is named only where the DNA matches it firmly. Size values are once, few and many counts, or a class for expanded clones, and some rows have none.

V gene	J gene	clone size	D gene	CDR3 DNA	CDR3 protein
TRBV11-1	TRBJ2-5	NA	NA	TGTGCCAGCAGCTTACTAATCCTGGGGGAGACCCAGTACTTC	CASSLLILGETQYF
TRBV10-3	TRBJ2-4	NA	TRBD2	TGTGCCATCAGGCCGGGAGGGGAAAACATTCAGTACTTC	CAIRPGGENIQYF
TRBV5-5	TRBJ2-7	NA	TRBD1	TGTGCCAGCAGCCATGCCGGGACAGCCTACGAGCAGTACTTC	CASSHAGTAYEQYF
TRBV11-2	TRBJ1-1	NA	NA	TGTGCCAGCAGCCCAAGTTTTCCTGAAGCTTTCTTT	CASSPSFPEAFF
TRBV21-1	TRBJ2-1	once	NA	TGTGCCAGCAGCCCGAGGCGGGGGGCCAACCCCTCCTACAATGAGCAGTTCTTC	CASSPRRGANPSYNEQFF
TRBV5-1	TRBJ2-3	once	TRBD2	TGCGCCAGCAGCCAGCGGGAGAGTTCAGATACGCAGTATTTT	CASSQRESSDTQYF
TRBV5-1	TRBJ2-1	NA	TRBD1	TGCGCCAGCAGCTTGGAAAGTCCGGGACAGGGCAATGAGCAGTTCTTC	CASSLESPGQGNEQFF
TRBV5-1	TRBJ2-1	NA	NA	TGCGCCAGCAGCTTGGTCGGGCGAGTGTATGAGCAGTTCTTC	CASSLVGRVYEQFF
TRBV14	TRBJ2-3	NA	NA	TGTGCCAGCAGCCAAGGAGAGGTGGATACGCAGTATTTT	CASSQGEVDTQYF
TRBV11-2	TRBJ1-1	NA	NA	TGTGCCAGCAGCTTATGGGGGCAGTCTAACACTGAAGCTTTCTTT	CASSLWGQSNTEAFF
TRBV28	TRBJ1-4	once	NA	TGTGCCAGCAGTCCAAATCCGGGACAACTCAATGAAAAACTGTTTTTT	CASSPNPGQLNEKLFF
TRBV20-1	TRBJ2-7	few	NA	TGCAGTGCTGGGAGATACGAGCAGTACTTC	CSAGRYEQYF
TRBV13	TRBJ2-2	NA	NA	TGTGCCAGCAGCTACAGGGACATCACCGGGGAGCTGTTTTTT	CASSYRDITGELFF
TRBV6-1	TRBJ1-1	NA	TRBD1	TGTGCCAGCAGTCACACACAGGGGATGGGCACTGAAGCTTTCTTT	CASSHTQGMGTEAFF
TRBV10-2	TRBJ1-3	NA	NA	TGCGCCAGCAGTGGGGCTCGGGGAAACACCATATATTTT	CASSGARGNTIYF
TRBV2	TRBJ1-5	NA	TRBD1	TGTGCCACATCGAGGGGACAGGTTAGCAATCAGCCCCAGCATTTT	CATSRGQVSNQPQHF
TRBV10-3	TRBJ2-3	NA	TRBD1	TGTGCCATCAGTCCCGGGACAGGGGCCACAGATACGCAGTATTTT	CAISPGTGATDTQYF
TRBV4-1	TRBJ2-5	NA	TRBD2	TGCGCCAGCAGCCGTCCCCGGACTAGCGGGAGTGAGACCCAGTACTTC	CASSRPRTSGSETQYF
TRBV6-5	TRBJ2-3	NA	NA	TGTGCCAGCAGCCACAGGGAAAAGGGCACAGATACGCAGTATTTT	CASSHREKGTDTQYF
TRBV7-2	TRBJ2-5	NA	NA	TGTGCCAGCAGCTTAGCCCAGGGGGCGGGAGGTGCGGAGACCCAGTACTTC	CASSLAQGAGGAETQYF
TRBV18	TRBJ1-2	NA	TRBD1	TGTGCCAGCTCACCCGTGGACAGGGCGGGCTATGGCTACACCTTC	CASSPVDRAGYGYTF
TRBV2	TRBJ1-1	once	TRBD1	TGTGCCAGCAGTGAATACGCAGGGGGCCTCACTGAAGCTTTCTTT	CASSEYAGGLTEAFF
TRBV10-3	TRBJ2-3	NA	TRBD1	TGTGCCATCAGTCCCGGGACAGGGATCACAGATACGCAGTATTTT	CAISPGTGITDTQYF
TRBV5-6	TRBJ2-4	NA	NA	TGTGCCAGCAGCGCCGCAAACATTCAGTACTTC	CASSAANIQYF
TRBV19	TRBJ1-1	NA	TRBD1	TGTGCCAGTAATACAGGGGTGGGTACTGAAGCTTTCTTT	CASNTGVGTEAFF
TRBV4-3	TRBJ1-3	NA	NA	TGCGCCAGCAGCCAAGGGACTCCCAGTAGCTCTGGAAACACCATATATTTT	CASSQGTPSSSGNTIYF
TRBV5-1	TRBJ2-5	NA	NA	TGCGCCAGCAGCTTGCGGTCTCAAGAGACCCAGTACTTC	CASSLRSQETQYF
TRBV30	TRBJ1-5	NA	NA	TGTGCCTGGAGCCCGGGGGACGGTCCCCAGCATTTT	CAWSPGDGPQHF
TRBV18	TRBJ1-3	NA	NA	TGTGCCAGCAGTTCGGGCTCTGGAAACACCATATATTTT	CASSSGSGNTIYF
TRBV30	TRBJ1-1	NA	NA	TGTGCCTGGGTACGGACAGCGAACACTGAAGCTTTCTTT	CAWVRTANTEAFF
TRBV6-6	TRBJ2-7	NA	NA	TGTGCCAGCAGTTACTCGGAGGGGGGGAGGGACGAGCAGTACTTC	CASSYSEGGRDEQYF
TRBV25-1	TRBJ2-7	NA	TRBD1	TGTGCCAGCAGCCAGGACCTTTTGACAGGGGGCTCCTACGAGCAGTACTTC	CASSQDLLTGGSYEQYF